The 28 T cell receptor beta chains presented below share a single source sample, sequenced in a study of blood T cell repertoires in COVID-19 (TCRdb year 2020). Preparation of the library involved the immunoSEQ multiplex PCR assay. TCRdb stores this immuneACCESS table with in-frame sequences only. Part of the clones is absent; in the studies checked, under half of the shortfall reflects unresolved V genes, and no reason is known for the rest. Here the sample has more than 200,000 clones; around 84% occur a single time. Of the sample, around 5.7% is held by the ten largest clones. Sequences were obtained from peripheral blood. The origin of the receptors is a man older than 75 with acute or convalescent COVID-19.

The gene calls are TRBV19 and TRBJ2-2; no clear D gene. The V and J ends lost 7 bases and 1 base respectively, with 4 bases between them. CDR3 length: 12 residues. The V gene's germline CDR1 is LNHDA and CDR2 SQIVND (reference sequence). The CDR3 DNA sequence: TGTGCCAGTAATAGGAACACCGGGGAGCTGTTTTTT. Its protein is CASNRNTGELFF.

This clone was found a few times. The chain combines TRBV7-9 with TRBJ1-4; D gene unclear. This CDR3 spans 15 amino acids. V was shortened by 3 bases and J by 0 bases, with 8 bases between the two germline ends. CDR1 and CDR2 (germline): SEHNR, FQNEAQ (reference sequence). The DNA of the CDR3 is TGTGCCAGCAGCTTGACAAGTGCAACTAATGAAAAACTGTTTTTT. Protein: CASSLTSATNEKLFF.

This clone was counted only a few times. The chain is built from TRBV5-6 and TRBJ2-7, with 7 bases matching TRBD2. With V trimmed by 3 bases and J by 2 bases, 8 bases remained unmatched. The CDR3 runs 15 residues. The V gene's germline CDR1 is SGHDT and CDR2 YYEEEE. The CDR3 reads CASSYPGGGTYEQYV. CDR3 bases: TGTGCCAGCAGCTACCCGGGGGGAGGGACCTACGAGCAGTACGTC.

The gene calls are TRBV3-1 (or the pseudogene TRBV3-2) and TRBJ2-7, with 11 bases matching TRBD1. Trimming removed 4 bases from V and 0 bases from J; junction bases left unmatched: 2. This CDR3 has 15 amino acids. Germline values: CDR1 LGHDT, CDR2 YNNKEL (reference sequence). CDR3 loop: CASSRGTGGSYEQYF. DNA for the CDR3: TGTGCCAGCAGCCGCGGGACAGGGGGCTCCTACGAGCAGTACTTC.

The rearrangement links TRBV30 to TRBJ2-7; a possible D gene is TRBD1 (6 bases). The CDR3 extends over 12 amino acids. CDR1 and CDR2 from the germline V gene are GTSNPN and SVGIG (reference sequence). The V end was cut by 3 bases, the J end by 6 bases, with 12 bases between. This CDR3 reads CAWSGTGSEQYF. DNA for the CDR3: TGTGCCTGGAGCGGAACAGGGTCCGAGCAGTACTTC.

The chain combines TRBV11-2 with TRBJ1-1, with D possibly matching TRBD1 (5 bases). Trimming cost V 5 bases and J 8 bases, with 18 bases left between them. Germline values: CDR1 SGHAT, CDR2 FQNNGV. The CDR3 sequence is 14 residues long. The CDR3 region is CASSHRGRGSEAFF. CDR3 coding DNA: TGTGCCAGCAGCCATCGGGGGAGGGGTTCAGAAGCTTTCTTT.

This chain connects TRBV13 to TRBJ1-1; TRBD1 is a possible D gene (6 bases). Germline lookup yields CDR1 PRHDT and CDR2 FYEKMQ (reference sequence). V was cut by 0 bases and J by 5 bases, with 10 bases left in between. There are 14 residues in the CDR3. The chain's CDR3 is CASSLGQGGTEAFF. Here the CDR3 DNA reads TGTGCCAGCAGCTTAGGACAGGGTGGAACTGAAGCTTTCTTT.

DNA of the CDR3: TGTGCCAGCAGCCCCACCACTACTAGCGGGAGGAATGAGCAGTTCTTC. Translated: CASSPTTTSGRNEQFF. The J gene is TRBJ2-1, the V gene TRBV11-3; 12 bases agree with TRBD2. Germline CDR1 and CDR2: SGHNT and YENEEA. Trimming took 5 bases from V and 7 from J; bases not matched to a gene: 9. The CDR3 contains 16 residues.

The chain links TRBV7-8 to TRBJ2-7, with 13 bases aligning to TRBD2. Unmatched junction bases numbered 7, after V lost 5 bases and J lost 0 bases. Per germline, CDR1 SGHVS and CDR2 FQNEAQ. CDR3 length equals 17 residues. The CDR3, as DNA: TGTGCCAGCAGCGAATCGACTAGCGGGAGGTCCTCCTACGAGCAGTACGTC. Its protein is CASSESTSGRSSYEQYV.

V and J are TRBV19 and TRBJ2-5; D may be TRBD1 (6 bases). V dropped 5 bases and J dropped 1 base, with 14 bases sitting between them. There are 15 residues in the CDR3. Germline loops: CDR1 LNHDA, CDR2 SQIVND (reference sequence). CDR3 region: CASSSIHRVQETQYF. The CDR3 DNA sequence: TGTGCCAGTAGTTCCATCCACAGGGTCCAAGAGACCCAGTACTTC.

V is TRBV18 and J is TRBJ1-2, with no clear D. This CDR3 has 12 residues. Germline lookup yields CDR1 KGHSH and CDR2 LQKENI. Trimming left V 1 base short and J 6 bases short, with 6 bases between. Here the CDR3 reads CASSPRRDGYTF. The CDR3 DNA follows: TGTGCCAGCTCACCACGGCGGGATGGCTACACCTTC.

The chain combines TRBV3-1 (or the pseudogene TRBV3-2) with TRBJ2-3; D is possibly TRBD1 (6 bases). Trimming stripped 1 base from V and 2 bases from J, with 10 bases between. Germline CDR1 is LGHDT and CDR2 is YNNKEL (reference sequence). The CDR3 length is 15 residues. DNA of the CDR3: TGTGCCAGCAGCCAAGCAGGGGTTTCCACAGATACGCAGTATTTT. The encoded protein is CASSQAGVSTDTQYF.

The gene calls are TRBV11-2 and TRBJ2-2; 9 bases are shared with TRBD1. With V trimmed by 1 base and J by 3 bases, 3 bases remained unmatched. Germline CDR1 SGHAT, CDR2 FQNNGV. The CDR3 is 16 amino acids. The CDR3 loop is CASSLGTGVDTGELFF. In nucleotides, the CDR3 is TGTGCCAGCAGCTTAGGGACAGGGGTTGACACCGGGGAGCTGTTTTTT.

The chain is built from TRBV7-6 and TRBJ2-2; the match to TRBD1 covers 7 bases. J was trimmed by 6 bases and V by 2 bases; bases with no gene match: 12. This CDR3 has 17 amino acids. The germline V gene has CDR1 SGHVS and CDR2 FNYEAQ. CDR3 residues: CASSLYPAPQGSGELFF. The CDR3 DNA sequence: TGTGCCAGCAGCTTATACCCCGCCCCACAGGGGTCCGGGGAGCTGTTTTTT.

The chain has TRBV5-5 and TRBJ2-7; 8 bases agree with TRBD1. The germline CDR1 and CDR2 sequences are SGHKS and YYEKEE (reference sequence). Trimming at V came to 4 bases and at J to 1 base, leaving 4 bases not matched to a gene. The CDR3 runs 14 residues. This chain's CDR3 is CASSPRDRSYEQYV. CDR3 DNA sequence: TGTGCCAGCAGCCCCCGGGACAGGTCCTACGAGCAGTACGTC.

V gene TRBV7-8 combines with J gene TRBJ1-6; no definite D call. V lost 6 bases, J lost 8 bases, and 11 bases lay in between. CDR3 length: 13 residues. Germline CDR1 SGHVS, CDR2 FQNEAQ. The CDR3 sequence is CASRAIADSPLHF. In DNA form, the CDR3 reads TGTGCCAGCAGGGCAATAGCTGATTCACCCCTCCACTTT.

This chain links TRBV29-1 with TRBJ2-3, with D possibly TRBD2 on 5 matching bases. CDR3 size: 12 residues. Germline values: CDR1 SQVTM, CDR2 ANQGSEA. V lost 6 bases and J lost 2, with 9 bases in between. CDR3 DNA sequence: TGCAGCGTAGGACGGGACACAGATACGCAGTATTTT. This codes for CSVGRDTDTQYF.

This chain joins TRBV11-2 and TRBJ1-1; D is unclear. Per the germline V gene, CDR1 is SGHAT and CDR2 is FQNNGV. V lost 5 bases, J lost 4 bases, and 14 bases lay in between. This CDR3 is 14 amino acids long. The CDR3 loop reads CASSPLGGSTEAFF. Written as DNA, the CDR3 is TGTGCCAGCAGCCCCTTGGGAGGGAGCACTGAAGCTTTCTTT.

The V call is TRBV7-2, the J call TRBJ1-1; unclear D gene. From germline, CDR1 is SGHTA and CDR2 FQGNSA. V gave up 5 bases and J gave up 8 bases, with 12 bases separating them. CDR3 size: 12 residues. CDR3 sequence: CASSLRGVEAFF. The CDR3 nucleotides read TGTGCCAGCAGCCTACGGGGTGTCGAAGCTTTCTTT.

The V call is TRBV7-2, the J call TRBJ2-3; D might be TRBD2 (6 bases). Germline assignment: CDR1 SGHTA and CDR2 FQGNSA. V was trimmed by 1 base and J by 4 bases, leaving 15 bases between them. This CDR3 is 16 amino acids long. CDR3: CASSLVPPGEADTQYF. The DNA for the CDR3 is TGTGCCAGCAGCTTAGTACCCCCGGGAGAAGCAGATACGCAGTATTTT.

V and J are TRBV27 and TRBJ1-2; perhaps TRBD1 as D (6 bases). The germline gives CDR1 MNHEY, CDR2 SMNVEV (reference sequence). The CDR3 is 13 amino acids. The ends were cut back, 3 bases at V and 8 bases at J, with 13 bases in the middle. DNA for the CDR3: TGTGCCAGCAGTTTTTGGGGGGGCGCGGGCTACACCTTC. As protein: CASSFWGGAGYTF.

As DNA, the CDR3 is TGTGCCAGCAGCTTAGGGACAGCCTTCGCAGATACGCAGTATTTT. Translation gives CASSLGTAFADTQYF. The chain uses TRBV11-2 and TRBJ2-3; the D gene is possibly TRBD1 (6 bases). Germline CDR1 SGHAT, CDR2 FQNNGV. V gave up 1 base and J gave up 4 bases, with 12 bases separating them. This CDR3 has 15 residues.

The rearrangement joins TRBV30 to TRBJ1-2; maybe TRBD1 (5 bases). The CDR3 consists of 13 residues. The V gene lost 1 base and the J gene lost 3 bases, with 9 bases spanning the gap. Germline V lookup: CDR1 GTSNPN, CDR2 SVGIG (reference sequence). The CDR3 nucleotides read TGTGCCTGGAGTGGACAGCTTTACTATGGCTACACCTTC. Amino acids: CAWSGQLYYGYTF. Full variable domain (outside the CDR3, taken from reference TRBV30 and TRBJ1-2): SQTIHQWPATLVQPVGSPLSLECTVEGTSNPNLYWYRQAAGRGLQLLFYSVGIGQISSEVPQNLSASRPQDRQFILSSKKLLLSDSGFYLCAWSGQLYYGYTFGSGTRLTVV.

This sequence joins TRBV7-6 and TRBJ2-2; D possibly corresponds to TRBD1 (6 bases). Trimming stripped 1 base from V and 5 bases from J, with 8 bases between. The CDR3 length is 14 residues. Looked up from germline, CDR1 is SGHVS and CDR2 is FNYEAQ. The CDR3 DNA follows: TGTGCCAGCAGCTTAGACAGGGTAACCGGGGAGCTGTTTTTT. As protein: CASSLDRVTGELFF.

J is TRBJ1-2 and V is TRBV21-1; no DNA check was done on the table's D call, TRBD1. TRBV21-1 is annotated as a pseudogene. The CDR3 length is 15 residues. The CDR3 protein is CASSASVRTGNGYTF. CDR3 DNA sequence: TGTGCCAGCAGCGCCTCCGTCCGGACAGGGAATGGCTACACCTTC.

The genes are TRBV10-3 and TRBJ2-7; perhaps TRBD1 as D (6 bases). V shed 0 bases and J shed 5 bases, with 14 bases lying between them. This CDR3 has 15 residues. CDR1 and CDR2 (germline): ENHRY, SYGVKD. The CDR3 bases are TGTGCCATCAGTGAGTCGATTCTCACAGGGAACGAGCAGTACTTC. Protein product: CAISESILTGNEQYF.

The genes are TRBV6-5 and TRBJ1-2; 10 nucleotides match TRBD1. Trimming at V came to 5 bases and at J to 6 bases, leaving 9 bases not matched to a gene. The CDR3 spans 15 residues. CDR1 MNHEY and CDR2 SVGAGI come from the germline V gene. DNA for the CDR3: TGTGCCAGCAGTCCTCGGGACAGGGGAAGAGATGGCTACACCTTC. This translates into CASSPRDRGRDGYTF.

This chain connects TRBV4-1 to TRBJ1-2, with D possibly being TRBD1 (5 bases). The CDR3 runs 14 residues. Between the trimmed V and J ends, which lost 0 bases and 4 bases, there was a span of 9 bases. Per germline, CDR1 MGHRA and CDR2 YSYEKL. The CDR3 coding sequence is TGCGCCAGCAGCCAAGATCAGGGAGGCTATGGCTACACCTTC. This translates into CASSQDQGGYGYTF.